The clone carrying this T cell receptor beta chain occurred many times. Its antigen is unknown. Germline V gene sequence: CDR1 SGHRS, CDR2 YFSETQ. V was clipped by 0 bases and J by 2 bases, with 9 bases between them. The CDR3 consists of 15 residues. These data belong to a study of T-cell reconstitution after alpha-beta-depleted transplantation in children. Unique molecular identifiers were built into the TCRbeta library. TCRdb analysed the PCR reads with MiXCR anew, one entry per CDR3 protein. The data show hundreds of thousands of distinct CDR3 sequences, 10% seen once. Study findings and constraints: Where alpha-beta T cells came from about two months after transplant was reportedly several hundred expanded graft clones.

Sequences were derived from PBMCs, sampled before TCRalphabeta/CD19-depleted stem cell transplant. The chain couples TRBV5-1 to TRBJ1-5, with D tentatively TRBD1 (6 bases). This receptor was taken from a boy in the first two years of life with acute myeloid leukemia, due to receive a stem cell transplant. The CDR3 loop is CASSLVRQGNQPQHF. DNA of the CDR3: TGCGCCAGCAGCTTGGTCAGACAGGGCAATCAGCCCCAGCATTTT. The complete variable domain, with remaining parts taken from reference TRBV5-1 and TRBJ1-5, reads KAGVTQTPRYLIKTRGQQVTLSCSPISGHRSVSWYQQTPGQGLQFLFEYFSETQRNKGNFPGRFSGRQFSNSRSEMNVSTLELGDSALYLCASSLVRQGNQPQHFGDGTRLSIL.